This T cell receptor beta chain comes out of a study of T-cell memory formation after mild COVID-19. The CDR3 spans 13 residues. V shed 7 bases, J shed 4 bases, and the junction held 4 bases outside the gene matches. CDR1 and CDR2 from the germline V gene are SEHNR and FQNEAQ (reference sequence). TCRdb fed the 5' RACE reads into MiXCR, producing one record per CDR3 protein. Of about 260,000 distinct CDR3 sequences listed, approximately 15% were seen once; the top ten hold 20% to 25%. The clonotype originates from a man in his late teens or twenties who had mild COVID-19 (a few samples of this study predate the infection). Cell type and time point are not known. Input material: PBMCs or a T cell subset sorted from them (not recorded which). V usage is TRBV7-9 and J usage is TRBJ1-2; TRBD1 matches at 9 bases. The CDR3 DNA follows: TGTGCCAGCATCCGACAGGGGGGCTATGGCTACACCTTC. It translates to CASIRQGGYGYTF.